The T cell receptor beta chain under discussion was sequenced for a study of cytomegalovirus exposure and HLA in healthy donors. Only a few counts were recorded for this clone. V lost 6 bases, J lost 8 bases, and 16 bases lay in between. The CDR3 has 13 amino acids. Per the germline V gene, CDR1 is SNHLY and CDR2 is FYNNEI. 60 Vbeta and 13 Jbeta primers were used in PCR. Only in-frame clones appear in the TCRdb table, and some are missing; sequencing was by immunoSEQ multiplex PCR. The sample comprises 200,000 to 250,000 clones, 65% to 80% of which are singletons, and about 0.22% rests with the top ten.

The sequence was collected from a girl aged 2-10 years in good health and CMV-seronegative. The chain links TRBV2 to TRBJ1-2, with D maybe TRBD1 (6 bases). Sequencing was done on a sample of PBMCs. CDR3 protein: CASRDDRRGGYTF. CDR3 DNA: TGTGCCAGCAGAGATGACAGGAGAGGAGGCTACACCTTC. Complete variable domain (other parts from reference TRBV2 and TRBJ1-2): EPEVTQTPSHQVTQMGQEVILRCVPISNHLYFYWYRQILGQKVEFLVSFYNNEISEKSEIFDDQFSVERPDGSNFTLKIRSTKLEDSAMYFCASRDDRRGGYTFGSGTRLTVV.